At least ten counts were recorded for the clone carrying this TCR beta chain. Its target is not known. Germline loops: CDR1 SGHVS, CDR2 FQNEAQ. The V end lost 5 bases, the J end lost 15 bases, and 23 bases lay between the germline ends. This CDR3 comprises 14 residues. Both iRepertoire HTBI primers and Arm-PCR of CDR3 regions were used to build the TCR beta libraries. In TCRdb, the multiplex PCR reads were re-called with MiXCR into one record per CDR3 protein. The sample yields fewer than 500,000 distinct CDR3 sequences, around 15% seen once. The data belong to a study of regulatory T cells in long-lasting Graves disease. Study-wide findings and caveats: Patients with persistent Graves' had lower TCR diversity than newly diagnosed patients. With persistent disease, TRBV28, TRBJ1-2 and TRBJ2-5 were the favored segments.

As for time point: newly diagnosed GD, antithyroid drugs for less than 3 months. Extracted RNA from PBMCs served as the source of the TCR library. The data also belong to a second study, concerning T cells in Graves' hyperthyroidism and ophthalmopathy. From that report: The HTBI primer set drove a first-round RT-PCR of the TCR CDR3.

The clonotype comes from a man aged 35-49 years with Graves disease. The source material was peripheral blood mononuclear cells (PBMCs), sampled at new diagnosis, from a patient treated with antithyroid drugs. The chain links TRBV7-8 to TRBJ2-1, with D maybe TRBD2 (5 bases). CDR3 amino acids: CASSLTPDGGDGFF. DNA of the CDR3: TGTGCCAGCAGCCTCACACCAGACGGAGGTGACGGGTTCTTC.